The 14 T cell receptor beta chains listed next were all sequenced from one sample in a study of blood T cells in healthy people across ages. With a J-beta primer mix and a sample-barcoded 5' primer, a second PCR ran about 7 to 12 cycles. One entry per CDR3 protein results from TCRdb running MiXCR on the 5' RACE reads. Here the sample spans around 990,000 distinct CDR3 sequences, 35% to 40% being singletons. Sequenced input: blood. The receptor set was obtained from a man aged 18 to 30 in good health.

This clonotype came up a few times. The rearrangement links TRBV9 to TRBJ2-3, with D maybe TRBD2 (7 bases). Germline CDR1 SGDLS, CDR2 YYNGEE. This CDR3 comprises 14 residues. The V and J ends lost 6 bases and 14 bases respectively, with 25 bases between them. This chain's CDR3 is CASTKLSEGGALYF. CDR3 nucleotides: TGTGCCAGCACCAAACTTTCCGAGGGGGGGGCCTTGTATTTT.

This clonotype was recorded a few times. The rearrangement uses TRBV12-3 or TRBV12-4 and TRBJ1-1; 10 bases fit TRBD1. V was clipped by 5 bases and J by 4 bases; unmatched bases: 10. The CDR3 runs to 16 residues. CDR3 region: CASSRSTGDRGTEAFF. The DNA of the CDR3 is TGTGCCAGCAGTCGATCTACAGGGGACAGGGGCACTGAAGCTTTCTTT.

This clonotype was counted at least ten times. The chain recombines TRBV4-1 with TRBJ1-1; 7 bases line up with TRBD1. V was clipped by 3 bases and J by 4 bases; unmatched bases: 8. The CDR3 is made up of 15 amino acids. Germline CDR1 is MGHRA and CDR2 is YSYEKL. CDR3 region: CASSQADRLSTEAFF. The CDR3 DNA reads TGCGCCAGCAGCCAGGCGGACAGGTTGAGCACTGAAGCTTTCTTT.

The rearrangement links TRBV5-1 to TRBJ1-1; the D is unclear. The length of the CDR3 is 14 residues. Germline assignment: CDR1 SGHRS and CDR2 YFSETQ. The V end was cut by 1 base, the J end by 6 bases, with 13 bases between. The CDR3 loop is CASSLPGPGAEAFF. In DNA, the CDR3 is TGCGCCAGCAGCTTGCCAGGCCCCGGAGCTGAAGCTTTCTTT.

The genes are TRBV5-1 and TRBJ1-1; unclear D gene. The CDR3 consists of 13 residues. The germline V gene has CDR1 SGHRS and CDR2 YFSETQ. Trimming took 7 bases from V and 4 from J, leaving 14 bases between them. This CDR3 is CASGFGSTTEAFF. In DNA form, the CDR3 reads TGCGCCAGCGGGTTCGGGTCGACCACTGAAGCTTTCTTT. Based on the CDR3 plus reference TRBV5-1 and TRBJ1-1, the full variable domain is KAGVTQTPRYLIKTRGQQVTLSCSPISGHRSVSWYQQTPGQGLQFLFEYFSETQRNKGNFPGRFSGRQFSNSRSEMNVSTLELGDSALYLCASGFGSTTEAFFGQGTRLTVV.

This clonotype showed up many times. V gene TRBV29-1 combines with J gene TRBJ1-2, with D hard to call. There are 11 residues in the CDR3. The germline V gene encodes CDR1 SQVTM and CDR2 ANQGSEA. V lost 6 bases and J 4 bases, leaving 9 bases between the germline ends. CDR3 region: CSVDDGYGYTF. The DNA for the CDR3 is TGCAGCGTCGACGACGGCTATGGCTACACCTTC.

This clonotype was counted a few times. The rearrangement links TRBV7-9 to TRBJ1-1, with 8 bases identical to TRBD1. Unmatched junction bases numbered 9, after V lost 5 bases and J lost 4 bases. The CDR3 extends over 15 amino acids. Germline-derived CDR1 and CDR2 are SEHNR and FQNEAQ (reference sequence). CDR3 DNA: TGTGCCAGCAGCCTTTCCGACAGGGGAGTCACTGAAGCTTTCTTT. This codes for CASSLSDRGVTEAFF. Looking up the rest from reference TRBV7-9 and TRBJ1-1 gives the full variable domain: DTGVSQNPRHKITKRGQNVTFRCDPISEHNRLYWYRQTLGQGPEFLTYFQNEAQLEKSRLLSDRFSAERPKGSFSTLEIQRTEQGDSAMYLCASSLSDRGVTEAFFGQGTRLTVV.

This clonotype was seen only a few times. This rearrangement joins TRBV10-3 to TRBJ2-3, with D possibly TRBD2 on 5 matching bases. The CDR3 contains 11 residues. V lost 7 bases and J 6 bases, leaving 8 bases between the germline ends. Germline CDR1 reads ENHRY; CDR2 reads SYGVKD. The CDR3 nucleotides are TGTGCCATCACCTCGGGGGATACGCAGTATTTT. Protein: CAITSGDTQYF.

This clonotype was recorded only once. One end of the junction fails to match germline, which may point to a read error. The V gene is TRBV7-3, the J gene TRBJ2-1, with TRBD1 as a possible D gene (5 bases). Germline values: CDR1 SGHTA, CDR2 FQGTGA. The CDR3 contains 13 residues. CDR3 nucleotides: TGTGCCAGCAGCTTAGACAGAGACAATGAGCAGTCCTTC. Translating gives CASSLDRDNEQSF.

This clonotype was seen ten or more times. The chain links TRBV20-1 to TRBJ2-1; 7 bases agree with TRBD2. Germline lookup yields CDR1 DFQATT and CDR2 SNEGSKA (reference sequence). V gave up 6 bases and J gave up 7 bases; unmatched junction bases: 3. The CDR3 sequence is 11 residues long. The CDR3 coding sequence is TGCAGTGCCTGGGGGGGTAATGAGCAGTTCTTC. It translates to CSAWGGNEQFF.

A word on this clonotype: The junction differs from germline at one of its ends, possibly a read error. The chain uses TRBV4-3 and TRBJ2-3; no clear D gene. The CDR3 contains 13 residues. Germline V gene lookup returns CDR1 LGHNA and CDR2 YSLEER. CDR3 in amino acids: CASNQDHSYTQYF. CDR3 DNA: TGCGCCAGCAACCAAGATCACTCTTATACGCAGTATTTT.

This clonotype was seen just once. The chain joins TRBV4-2 to TRBJ2-3, with TRBD1 matching over 7 bases. V lost 6 bases and J lost 7; bases outside the gene matches: 10. The CDR3 spans 14 residues. Germline V gene data show CDR1 as LGHNA and CDR2 as YNFKEQ. The CDR3 reads CASRPTGDPYTQYF. The CDR3 DNA follows: TGTGCCAGCAGGCCAACAGGGGACCCTTATACGCAGTATTTT.

This clonotype has just a few counts. The chain employs TRBV9 and TRBJ2-1, with 9 nucleotides matching TRBD2. There are 16 residues in the CDR3. The V gene end was trimmed by 7 bases and the J gene end by 3 bases; junction bases not matched to a gene: 11. CDR1 and CDR2 (germline): SGDLS, YYNGEE. CDR3 nucleotide sequence: TGTGCCAGCCAGTCAGGGCGGGGGGGTGGCTACAATGAGCAGTTCTTC. This codes for CASQSGRGGGYNEQFF.

This clonotype was observed a single time. This chain uses TRBV4-2 with TRBJ1-5; a possible D gene is TRBD1 (5 bases). This CDR3 spans 18 amino acids. Looked up from germline, CDR1 is LGHNA and CDR2 is YNFKEQ. V was cut by 4 bases and J by 0 bases, with 19 bases left in between. CDR3 protein: CASSPQPRTSYSNQPQHF. The CDR3 coding sequence is TGTGCCAGCAGCCCGCAACCCCGGACATCTTATAGCAATCAGCCCCAGCATTTT.